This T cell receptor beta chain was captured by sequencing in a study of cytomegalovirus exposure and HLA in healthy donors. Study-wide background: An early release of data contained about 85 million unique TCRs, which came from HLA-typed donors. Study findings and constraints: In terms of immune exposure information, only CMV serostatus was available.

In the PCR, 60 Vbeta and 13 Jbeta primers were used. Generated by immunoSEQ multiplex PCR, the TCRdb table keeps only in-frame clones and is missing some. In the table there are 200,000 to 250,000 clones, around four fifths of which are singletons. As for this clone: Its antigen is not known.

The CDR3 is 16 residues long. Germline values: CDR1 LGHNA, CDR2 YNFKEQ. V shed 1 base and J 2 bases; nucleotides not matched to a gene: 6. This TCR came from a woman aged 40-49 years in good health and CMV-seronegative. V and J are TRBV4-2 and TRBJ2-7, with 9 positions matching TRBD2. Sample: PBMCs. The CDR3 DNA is TGTGCCAGCAGCCAAGGGGGACTAGCCCGCACCTACGAGCAGTACTTC. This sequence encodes CASSQGGLARTYEQYF.